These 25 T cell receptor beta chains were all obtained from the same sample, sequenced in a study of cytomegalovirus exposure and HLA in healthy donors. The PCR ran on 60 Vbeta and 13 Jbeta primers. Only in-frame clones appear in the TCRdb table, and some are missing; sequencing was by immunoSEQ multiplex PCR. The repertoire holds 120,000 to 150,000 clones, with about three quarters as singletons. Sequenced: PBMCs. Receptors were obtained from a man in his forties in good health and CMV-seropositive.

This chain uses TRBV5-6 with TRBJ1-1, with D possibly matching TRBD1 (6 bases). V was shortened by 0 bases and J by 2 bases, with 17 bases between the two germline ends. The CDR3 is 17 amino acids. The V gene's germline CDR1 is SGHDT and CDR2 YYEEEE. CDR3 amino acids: CASSLDRARPTNTEAFF. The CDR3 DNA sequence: TGTGCCAGCAGCTTGGACAGGGCTCGACCGACCAACACTGAAGCTTTCTTT.

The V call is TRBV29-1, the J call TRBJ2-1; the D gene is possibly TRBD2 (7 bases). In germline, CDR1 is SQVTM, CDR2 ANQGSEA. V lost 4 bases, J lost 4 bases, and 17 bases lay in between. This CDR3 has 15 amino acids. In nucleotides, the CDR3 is TGCAGCGTTGGGTTGGGCGGGGGCGGGTACAATGAGCAGTTCTTC. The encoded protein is CSVGLGGGGYNEQFF.

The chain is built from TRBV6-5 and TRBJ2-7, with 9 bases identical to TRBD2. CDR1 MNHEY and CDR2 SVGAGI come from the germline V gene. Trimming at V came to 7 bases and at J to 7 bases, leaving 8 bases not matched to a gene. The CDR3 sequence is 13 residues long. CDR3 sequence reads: CASTSGRTGEQYF. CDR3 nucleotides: TGTGCCAGCACCAGCGGGAGGACGGGGGAGCAGTACTTC.

CDR3 in DNA: TGTGCCAGCAGTGCACAGGGCGAGTATGGCTACACCTTC. It specifies CASSAQGEYGYTF. This sequence joins TRBV6-4 and TRBJ1-2; a possible D gene is TRBD1 (6 bases). The germline V and J ends were trimmed by 4 bases and 5 bases, with 11 bases remaining between them. Germline CDR1 reads MRHNA; CDR2 reads SNTAGT. CDR3 length equals 13 residues.

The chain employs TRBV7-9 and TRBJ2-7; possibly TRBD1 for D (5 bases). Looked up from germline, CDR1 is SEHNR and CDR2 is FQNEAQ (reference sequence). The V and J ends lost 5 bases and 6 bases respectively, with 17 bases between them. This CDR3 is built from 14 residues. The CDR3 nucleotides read TGTGCCAGCAGCGGCCGACAAGGGGTGGTCGAGCAGTACTTC. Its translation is CASSGRQGVVEQYF.

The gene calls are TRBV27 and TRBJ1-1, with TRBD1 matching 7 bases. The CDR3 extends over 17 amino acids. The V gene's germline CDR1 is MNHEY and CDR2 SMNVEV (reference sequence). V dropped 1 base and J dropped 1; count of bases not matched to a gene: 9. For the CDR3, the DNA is TGTGCCAGCAGTTTATGGACGAAGGGGACAGAGAACACTGAAGCTTTCTTT. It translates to CASSLWTKGTENTEAFF.

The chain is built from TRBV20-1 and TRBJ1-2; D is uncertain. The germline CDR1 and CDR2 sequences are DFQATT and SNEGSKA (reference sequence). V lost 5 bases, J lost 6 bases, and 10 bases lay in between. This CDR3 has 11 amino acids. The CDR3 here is CSAPTRDGYTF. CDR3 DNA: TGCAGTGCTCCGACCCGGGATGGCTACACCTTC.

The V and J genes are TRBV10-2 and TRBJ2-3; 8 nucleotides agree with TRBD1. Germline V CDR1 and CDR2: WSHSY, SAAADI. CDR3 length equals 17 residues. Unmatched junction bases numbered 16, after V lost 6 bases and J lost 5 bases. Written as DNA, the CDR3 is TGCGCCAGCAGCCTCCGATGGACAGGGCATGGGGGAGATACGCAGTATTTT. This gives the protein CASSLRWTGHGGDTQYF.

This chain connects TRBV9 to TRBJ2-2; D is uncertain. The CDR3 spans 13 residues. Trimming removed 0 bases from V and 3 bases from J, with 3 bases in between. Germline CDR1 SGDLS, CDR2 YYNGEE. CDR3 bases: TGTGCCAGCAGCGTAGTCGACACCGGGGAGCTGTTTTTT. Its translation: CASSVVDTGELFF. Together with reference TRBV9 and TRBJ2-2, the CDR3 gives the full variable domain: DSGVTQTPKHLITATGQRVTLRCSPRSGDLSVYWYQQSLDQGLQFLIQYYNGEERAKGNILERFSAQQFPDLHSELNLSSLELGDSALYFCASSVVDTGELFFGEGSRLTVL.

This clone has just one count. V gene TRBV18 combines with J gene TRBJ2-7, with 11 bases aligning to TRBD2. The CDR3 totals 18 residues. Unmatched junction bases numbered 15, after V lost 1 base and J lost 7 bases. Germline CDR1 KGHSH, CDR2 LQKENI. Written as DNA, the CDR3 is TGTGCCAGCTCACCACTTGGACTAGCGGGTAGCTCACTAGGGGAGCAGTACTTC. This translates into CASSPLGLAGSSLGEQYF.

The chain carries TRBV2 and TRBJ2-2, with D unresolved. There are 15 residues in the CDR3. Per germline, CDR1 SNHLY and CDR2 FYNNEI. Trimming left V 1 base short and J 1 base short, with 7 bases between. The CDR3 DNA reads TGTGCCAGCAGTGAAGGGCAGGTGAACACCGGGGAGCTGTTTTTT. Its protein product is CASSEGQVNTGELFF. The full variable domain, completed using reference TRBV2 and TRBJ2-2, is EPEVTQTPSHQVTQMGQEVILRCVPISNHLYFYWYRQILGQKVEFLVSFYNNEISEKSEIFDDQFSVERPDGSNFTLKIRSTKLEDSAMYFCASSEGQVNTGELFFGEGSRLTVL.

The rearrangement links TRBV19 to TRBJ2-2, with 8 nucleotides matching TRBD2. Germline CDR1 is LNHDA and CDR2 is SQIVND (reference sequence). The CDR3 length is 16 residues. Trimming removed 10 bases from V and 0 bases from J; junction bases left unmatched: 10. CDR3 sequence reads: CATLPPGLANTGELFF. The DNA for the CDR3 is TGTGCCACCCTACCTCCGGGACTAGCGAACACCGGGGAGCTGTTTTTT.

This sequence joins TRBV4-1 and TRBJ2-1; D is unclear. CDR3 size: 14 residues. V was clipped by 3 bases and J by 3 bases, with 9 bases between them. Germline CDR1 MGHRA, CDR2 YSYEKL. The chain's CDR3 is CASSHAALYNEQFF. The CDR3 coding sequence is TGCGCCAGCAGCCACGCGGCCCTCTACAATGAGCAGTTCTTC.

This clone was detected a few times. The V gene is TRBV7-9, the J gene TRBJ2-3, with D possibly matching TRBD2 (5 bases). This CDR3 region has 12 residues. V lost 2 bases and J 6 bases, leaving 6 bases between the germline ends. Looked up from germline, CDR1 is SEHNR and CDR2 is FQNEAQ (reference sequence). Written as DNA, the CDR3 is TGTGCCAGCAGCTTACTAGCCGATACGCAGTATTTT. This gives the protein CASSLLADTQYF.

CDR3 loop: CASSNFNTGTSPETQYF. CDR3 DNA sequence: TGTGCCAGTAGTAACTTCAACACCGGGACTAGCCCAGAGACCCAGTACTTC. The chain couples TRBV19 to TRBJ2-5, with 9 bases lining up with TRBD2. This CDR3 contains 17 residues. V gave up 4 bases and J gave up 4 bases; unmatched junction bases: 13. Germline V lookup: CDR1 LNHDA, CDR2 SQIVND (reference sequence).

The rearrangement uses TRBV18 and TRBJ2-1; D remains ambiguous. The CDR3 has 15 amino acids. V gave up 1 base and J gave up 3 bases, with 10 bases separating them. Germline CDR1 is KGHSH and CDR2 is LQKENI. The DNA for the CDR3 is TGTGCCAGCTCACCACTACCGGCAGGCTACAATGAGCAGTTCTTC. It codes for CASSPLPAGYNEQFF.

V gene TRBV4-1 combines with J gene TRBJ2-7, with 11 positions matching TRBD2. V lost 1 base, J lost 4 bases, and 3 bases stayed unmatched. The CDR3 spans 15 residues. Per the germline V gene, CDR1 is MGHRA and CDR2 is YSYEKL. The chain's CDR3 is CASSQVPSGGYEQYF. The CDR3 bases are TGCGCCAGCAGCCAAGTACCTAGCGGGGGGTACGAGCAGTACTTC.

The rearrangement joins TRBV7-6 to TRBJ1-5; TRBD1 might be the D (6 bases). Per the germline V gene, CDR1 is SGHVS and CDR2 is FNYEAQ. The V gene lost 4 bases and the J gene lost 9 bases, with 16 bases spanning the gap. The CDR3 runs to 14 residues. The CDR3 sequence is CASSSGHNGPPQHF. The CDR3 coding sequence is TGTGCCAGCAGCTCGGGACATAACGGGCCGCCCCAGCATTTT.

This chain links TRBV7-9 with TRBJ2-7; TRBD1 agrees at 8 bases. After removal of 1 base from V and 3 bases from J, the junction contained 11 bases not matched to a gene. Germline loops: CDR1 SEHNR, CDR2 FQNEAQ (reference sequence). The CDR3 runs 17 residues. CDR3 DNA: TGTGCCAGCAGCTTAGGGGTCCGGACAGGGAAAAACTACGAGCAGTACTTC. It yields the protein CASSLGVRTGKNYEQYF.

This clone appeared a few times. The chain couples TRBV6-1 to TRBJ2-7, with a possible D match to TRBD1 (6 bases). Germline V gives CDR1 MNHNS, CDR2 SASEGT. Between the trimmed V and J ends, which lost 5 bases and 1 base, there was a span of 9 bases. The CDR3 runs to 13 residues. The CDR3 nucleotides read TGTGCCAGCAGTCGACAGGTATCCTACGAGCAGTACTTC. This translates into CASSRQVSYEQYF.

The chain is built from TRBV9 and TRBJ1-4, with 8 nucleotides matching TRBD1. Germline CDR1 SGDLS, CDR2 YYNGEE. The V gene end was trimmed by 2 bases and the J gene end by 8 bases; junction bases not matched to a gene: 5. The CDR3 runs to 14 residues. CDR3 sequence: CASSVSGGLEKLFF. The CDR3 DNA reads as TGTGCCAGCAGCGTTTCAGGGGGCTTGGAAAAACTGTTTTTT.

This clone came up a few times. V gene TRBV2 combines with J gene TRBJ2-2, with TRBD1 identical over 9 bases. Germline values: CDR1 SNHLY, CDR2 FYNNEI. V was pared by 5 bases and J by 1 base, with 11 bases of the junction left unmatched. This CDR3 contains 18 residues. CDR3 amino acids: CASSQKGTGTLNTGELFF. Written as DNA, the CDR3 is TGTGCCAGCAGTCAGAAAGGGACAGGGACGTTGAACACCGGGGAGCTGTTTTTT.

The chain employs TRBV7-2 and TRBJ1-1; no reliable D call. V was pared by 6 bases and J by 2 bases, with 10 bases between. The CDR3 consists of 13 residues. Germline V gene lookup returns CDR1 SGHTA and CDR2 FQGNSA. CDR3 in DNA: TGTGCCAGCAGACGTAGAGATAACACTGAAGCTTTCTTT. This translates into CASRRRDNTEAFF.

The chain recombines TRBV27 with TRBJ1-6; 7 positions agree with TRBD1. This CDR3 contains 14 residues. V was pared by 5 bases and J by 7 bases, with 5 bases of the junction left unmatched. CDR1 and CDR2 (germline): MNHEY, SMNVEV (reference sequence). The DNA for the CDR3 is TGTGCCAGCAGTAACAGGGGAAGCAATTCACCCCTCCACTTT. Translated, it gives CASSNRGSNSPLHF.

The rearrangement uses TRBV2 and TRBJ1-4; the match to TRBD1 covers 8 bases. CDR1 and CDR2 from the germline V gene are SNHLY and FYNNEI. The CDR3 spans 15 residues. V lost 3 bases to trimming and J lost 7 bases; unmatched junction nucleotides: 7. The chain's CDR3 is CASSEGQASSEKLFF. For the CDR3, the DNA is TGTGCCAGCAGTGAGGGACAGGCCTCTAGTGAAAAACTGTTTTTT.